This T cell receptor beta chain was sequenced for a study of blood T cell repertoires in COVID-19. Looking at the study overall: COVID-19 samples collected from the United States, Italy and Spain covered acute and convalescent phases. PBMCs, B-cell-depleted T cells, or T cells provided the cDNA or gDNA that made up the material.

Looked up from germline, CDR1 is MGHRA and CDR2 is YSYEKL. The ends were cut back, 3 bases at V and 0 bases at J, with 9 bases in the middle. The CDR3 length is 15 residues. Sequencing used immunoSEQ multiplex PCR; TCRdb keeps in-frame clones, though not all of them. The data contain about 150,000 clones, under 80% of them singletons. The chain has TRBV4-1 and TRBJ2-1, with TRBD1 as a possible D gene (5 bases). The sequence was collected from a man in his 60s with acute or convalescent COVID-19. The sample consisted of peripheral blood. CDR3 sequence reads: CASSQDNLSYNEQFF. CDR3 in DNA: TGCGCCAGCAGCCAGGACAACCTCTCCTACAATGAGCAGTTCTTC.